The 13 T cell receptor beta chains reported below all come from one sample, sequenced in a study of cytomegalovirus exposure and HLA in healthy donors. The PCR ran on 60 Vbeta and 13 Jbeta primers. TCRdb's table, derived via immunoSEQ multiplex PCR, lists solely in-frame clones and lacks some. The sample includes some 87,000 clones, just under 70% of them seen just once. Source material: PBMCs. All receptors come from a woman between 50 and 59 years old in good health and CMV-seropositive.

This chain connects TRBV27 to TRBJ2-5; TRBD2 agrees at 11 bases. Germline values: CDR1 MNHEY, CDR2 SMNVEV (reference sequence). V shed 5 bases, J shed 2 bases, and the junction held 7 bases outside the gene matches. The CDR3 totals 16 residues. The CDR3 bases are TGTGCCAGCAGTCCCTTAGCGGGAGGGGTACAAGAGACCCAGTACTTC. Residues: CASSPLAGGVQETQYF.

The V call is TRBV5-1, the J call TRBJ2-7; D is undetermined. The CDR3 covers 13 residues. CDR1 and CDR2 from the germline V gene are SGHRS and YFSETQ. The ends were cut back, 4 bases at V and 2 bases at J, with 10 bases in the middle. The CDR3 protein is CASSDGAPYEQYF. The CDR3 DNA reads as TGCGCCAGCAGCGACGGAGCCCCCTACGAGCAGTACTTC. Full variable domain (outside the CDR3, taken from reference TRBV5-1 and TRBJ2-7): KAGVTQTPRYLIKTRGQQVTLSCSPISGHRSVSWYQQTPGQGLQFLFEYFSETQRNKGNFPGRFSGRQFSNSRSEMNVSTLELGDSALYLCASSDGAPYEQYFGPGTRLTVT.

V gene TRBV11-1 combines with J gene TRBJ2-2; 9 bases are a match to TRBD1. Germline V gene data show CDR1 as SGHAT and CDR2 as FQDESV (reference sequence). Trimming took 5 bases from V and 4 from J; bases not matched to a gene: 8. This CDR3 region has 16 residues. The DNA of the CDR3 is TGTGCCAGCAGCGGGCACAGGGGGCTGGGCACCGGGGAGCTGTTTTTT. Translated, it gives CASSGHRGLGTGELFF.

The chain joins TRBV9 to TRBJ2-5; 7 nucleotides line up with TRBD2. The CDR3 covers 16 residues. The V gene end was trimmed by 3 bases and the J gene end by 1 base; junction bases not matched to a gene: 9. Germline V lookup: CDR1 SGDLS, CDR2 YYNGEE. As DNA, the CDR3 is TGTGCCAGCAGCGGCCCCAGTTCGGGGGGCCAAGAGACCCAGTACTTC. Translation gives CASSGPSSGGQETQYF.

The chain is built from TRBV19 and TRBJ2-7, with D possibly TRBD1 on 5 matching bases. The CDR3 totals 13 residues. Looked up from germline, CDR1 is LNHDA and CDR2 is SQIVND (reference sequence). Trimming shortened V by 3 bases and J by 4 bases, and 10 bases separated the two germline ends. The CDR3 loop reads CASSIETEYEQYF. DNA for the CDR3: TGTGCCAGTAGTATTGAGACAGAGTACGAGCAGTACTTC. Based on the CDR3 plus reference TRBV19 and TRBJ2-7, the full variable domain is DGGITQSPKYLFRKEGQNVTLSCEQNLNHDAMYWYRQDPGQGLRLIYYSQIVNDFQKGDIAEGYSVSREKKESFPLTVTSAQKNPTAFYLCASSIETEYEQYFGPGTRLTVT.

This chain links TRBV19 with TRBJ1-2, with a tentative D call TRBD1 (5 bases). This CDR3 spans 17 amino acids. Trimming stripped 5 bases from V and 1 base from J, with 20 bases between. Germline assignment: CDR1 LNHDA and CDR2 SQIVND (reference sequence). CDR3 residues: CASSLQTGPGLNYGYTF. The CDR3 nucleotides read TGTGCCAGTAGTCTCCAGACGGGGCCGGGACTTAACTATGGCTACACCTTC.

In its sample, this clone was seen once. This sequence joins TRBV15 and TRBJ2-6, with no clear D. CDR1 and CDR2 from the germline V gene are LNHNV and YYDKDF (reference sequence). Between the trimmed V and J ends, which lost 7 bases and 1 base, there was a span of 8 bases. The CDR3 loop spans 14 amino acids. CDR3 loop: CATTERSGANVLTF. CDR3 DNA sequence: TGTGCCACCACGGAGAGATCTGGGGCCAACGTCCTGACTTTC. Variable domain in full (rest from reference TRBV15 and TRBJ2-6): DAMVIQNPRYQVTQFGKPVTLSCSQTLNHNVMYWYQQKSSQAPKLLFHYYDKDFNNEADTPDNFQSRRPNTSFCFLDIRSPGLGDTAMYLCATTERSGANVLTFGAGSRLTVL.

This clone has more than one count but fewer than ten. The V and J genes are TRBV29-1 and TRBJ2-5; a weak D match, TRBD2 (5 bases). This CDR3 contains 13 residues. V gave up 2 bases and J gave up 3 bases, with 10 bases separating them. Germline V gene lookup returns CDR1 SQVTM and CDR2 ANQGSEA. The CDR3 loop reads CSVERVAKETQYF. CDR3 coding DNA: TGCAGCGTTGAAAGAGTAGCGAAAGAGACCCAGTACTTC.

This rearrangement joins TRBV6-1 to TRBJ1-2; perhaps TRBD1 as D (6 bases). Trimming took off 6 bases at V and 8 bases at J, with 19 bases between the two ends. The CDR3 covers 14 residues. Germline-derived CDR1 and CDR2 are MNHNS and SASEGT. CDR3 in amino acids: CASRVGTTPGGYTF. CDR3 DNA sequence: TGTGCCAGCAGGGTGGGGACAACCCCCGGGGGCTACACCTTC.

The gene calls are TRBV2 and TRBJ2-1; no reliable D call. This CDR3 has 11 residues. V dropped 4 bases and J dropped 6 bases, with 4 bases sitting between them. CDR1 and CDR2 from the germline V gene are SNHLY and FYNNEI. DNA of the CDR3: TGTGCCAGCAGTGGGGCCAATGAGCAGTTCTTC. Protein sequence: CASSGANEQFF.

The chain couples TRBV6-5 to TRBJ1-1; 8 bases fit TRBD1. V shed 9 bases, J shed 1 base, and the junction held 10 bases outside the gene matches. Germline V gene sequence: CDR1 MNHEY, CDR2 SVGAGI. The CDR3 totals 15 residues. For the CDR3, the DNA is TGTGCCAGTTCAGGGGGCGCAAAGGAGAACACTGAAGCTTTCTTT. This translates into CASSGGAKENTEAFF.

The table lists this clone with a count of one. The gene calls are TRBV27 and TRBJ1-6; 10 nucleotides agree with TRBD1. The junction had 0 bases not matched to a gene; V was cut back by 6 bases and J by 4 bases. The V gene's germline CDR1 is MNHEY and CDR2 SMNVEV (reference sequence). This CDR3 contains 14 residues. The CDR3 protein is CASRGQGYNSPLHF. CDR3 bases: TGTGCCAGCAGGGGACAGGGGTATAATTCACCCCTCCACTTT.

There are a few counts of this clone. The chain combines TRBV28 with TRBJ1-5; D is undetermined. Trimming took 3 bases from V and 1 from J, leaving 10 bases between them. Germline V gives CDR1 MDHEN, CDR2 SYDVKM. The CDR3 spans 15 residues. The CDR3 is CASSLADSSNQPQHF. The DNA for the CDR3 is TGTGCCAGCAGTTTGGCAGATAGCAGCAATCAGCCCCAGCATTTT.